This paragraph covers one T cell receptor beta chain sequence. The sample originates from a study of blood T cell repertoires in COVID-19. Study-wide context: There were acute and convalescent COVID-19 samples, and they came from the United States, Italy and Spain.

Here immunoSEQ multiplex PCR was the method, and the copy in TCRdb shows in-frame clones only, minus some. The sample shows over 400,000 clones, roughly nine tenths of them seen only once. Trimming removed 0 bases at V and 2 bases at J, with 14 bases between. Germline assignment: CDR1 LGHNA and CDR2 YNFKEQ. This CDR3 has 17 residues. The participants were between about 18 and 100 years old and came from 24 US areas. What the recovered Cohort 3 donors had was two negative PCRs, clearance, or symptom resolution. The source material was PBMCs or T cells enriched from blood (not recorded which). The sequence was collected from a woman aged 55-70 years who had recovered from COVID-19. The chain links TRBV4-2 to TRBJ1-3; TRBD1 might be the D (6 bases). The CDR3 is CASSQDPNRDTGNTIYF. CDR3 DNA: TGTGCCAGCAGCCAAGATCCGAACAGGGATACTGGAAACACCATATATTTT.